The sequence of this T cell receptor beta chain was determined in a study of blood T cell repertoires in COVID-19. Overall study: Material from acute and convalescent COVID-19 was sourced from the United States, Italy and Spain. Sample material is recorded as cDNA or gDNA derived from T cells, B-cell-depleted T cells, or PBMCs.

Authors' analysis steps: Nucleated cell number was recorded as an estimate derived from reference gene primer amplification. Measured with immunoSEQ multiplex PCR; TCRdb has only the in-frame clones, and not every one. The V and J calls and clone size are taken from that table; D and trimming were inferred from the DNA. Among 50,000 to 75,000 clones listed, about 78% were seen once. Looked up from germline, CDR1 is SQVTM and CDR2 is ANQGSEA. The CDR3 is 13 amino acids. The specimen sequenced was peripheral blood. The clonotype originates from an elderly man with active or convalescent COVID-19. The genes are TRBV29-1 and TRBJ2-1; tentative D call: TRBD2 (7 bases). CDR3 residues: CRGGAGPDNEQFF. The CDR3, as DNA: TGCAGGGGGGGGGCAGGGCCAGACAATGAGCAGTTCTTC.